This TCR beta chain was recorded in a study of cytotoxic CD8 clonotypes in ibrutinib-treated CLL. Extraction of around 2 micrograms of genomic DNA from cryopreserved PBMCs supplied material for TCR beta libraries. Clones were sequenced by immunoSEQ multiplex PCR, and TCRdb holds only the in-frame ones, with some missing. The repertoire holds a few hundred thousand clones, under 80% seen once, with over 15% in the top ten. V was shortened by 0 bases and J by 8 bases, with 13 bases between the two germline ends. CDR1 is KGHSH, CDR2 LQKENI, per germline. This CDR3 is 14 amino acids long. Specimen: PBMCs, collected after 24 months of ibrutinib treatment. The chain employs TRBV18 and TRBJ1-2; D call uncertain. The sequence was obtained from a human donor with chronic lymphocytic leukemia. CDR3 nucleotide sequence: TGTGCCAGCTCACCACCAAGAGGGCTCAAGGGCTACACCTTC. This codes for CASSPPRGLKGYTF.